This TCR beta chain was obtained from a study of vaccination effects on CD4 cells after COVID-19. Study-level findings and limits: Long after vaccination, the clones induced by infection and by vaccine shrank markedly in size.

Expansion with viral peptide pools was applied to antigen-specific CD4+ T cells by the ViraFEST assay prior to sequencing. When around 10 days of culture had elapsed, CD4+ T cells were isolated. Two doses of either BNT162b2 or mRNA-1273 were given to each participant. The culture medium for two million PBMC per well included about 9 IU/ml IL-2 and around 10 ug/ml peptides. This table comes from immunoSEQ multiplex PCR, and its TCRdb copy is limited to in-frame clones, with some not included. The table has some 12,000 clones, around 68% seen once. In the case of this clone: Its specificity is not known.

The sample was CD4+ T cells from PBMCs cultured with SARS-CoV-2 spike peptides, taken after COVID-19 vaccination. This TCR came from a human donor who received a COVID-19 vaccine.

The CDR3 sequence is CASSWTGTRGLGFEQYF. The CDR3 DNA reads as TGTGCCAGCAGTTGGACGGGGACTAGGGGACTCGGGTTCGAGCAGTACTTC. V is TRBV28 and J is TRBJ2-7; TRBD2 matches at 8 bases. CDR3 length: 17 residues. Germline V lookup: CDR1 MDHEN, CDR2 SYDVKM. Losses at the gene ends were 4 bases for V and 6 bases for J; bases not matched to a gene: 17.